This entry lists 22 T cell receptor beta chains sequenced from one sample in a study of T-cell reconstitution after alpha-beta-depleted transplantation in children. This sample's TCRbeta library carried unique molecular identifier barcodes. One entry per CDR3 protein, called by TCRdb with MiXCR from the PCR reads. The table includes 5,000 or so distinct CDR3 sequences, less than 9% detected once. The sample consisted of PBMCs, mostly from graft donor cells, taken 60 days after TCRalphabeta/CD19-depleted stem cell transplant. The receptors here all came from a boy in the first two years of life who had a stem cell transplant for SCID, so the T cells may come from the graft donor.

This clonotype counts as medium-sized. V and J are TRBV5-1 and TRBJ2-3; D not certain. CDR1 is SGHRS, CDR2 YFSETQ, per germline. The CDR3 is made up of 11 amino acids. Trimming shortened V by 4 bases and J by 2 bases, and 2 bases separated the two germline ends. The DNA of the CDR3 is TGCGCCAGCAGCCTCACAGATACGCAGTATTTT. Translated, it gives CASSLTDTQYF.

In its sample, this clonotype was seen many times. The chain carries TRBV5-6 and TRBJ1-1; the D is unclear. Trimming took off 0 bases at V and 5 bases at J, with 8 bases between the two ends. The CDR3 has 13 amino acids. Germline V lookup: CDR1 SGHDT, CDR2 YYEEEE. The CDR3 DNA reads TGTGCCAGCAGCTTGGAAATCGGGACTGAAGCTTTCTTT. This translates into CASSLEIGTEAFF.

The chain is built from TRBV27 and TRBJ2-7; 9 bases line up with TRBD1. The CDR3 length is 16 residues. Germline lookup yields CDR1 MNHEY and CDR2 SMNVEV (reference sequence). The ends lost 6 bases at V and 1 base at J; junction bases unmatched: 10. The CDR3 loop is CASRQQRDRVSYEQYF. The CDR3 DNA is TGTGCCAGCAGGCAGCAGCGGGACAGGGTATCCTACGAGCAGTACTTC.

This clonotype is medium-sized within its sample. This sequence joins TRBV12-3 or TRBV12-4 and TRBJ2-5; possibly TRBD2 for D (7 bases). Trimming removed 3 bases from V and 7 bases from J, with 21 bases in between. CDR3 length: 16 amino acids. CDR3 protein: CASSLLGGPIPRTQYF. The CDR3 region has the DNA TGTGCCAGCAGTTTGCTCGGGGGGCCCATACCCCGGACCCAGTACTTC.

This clonotype was recorded at least ten times. V usage is TRBV20-1 and J usage is TRBJ1-5, with D maybe TRBD1 (5 bases). CDR3 length: 14 residues. The V gene lost 5 bases and the J gene lost 4 bases, with 15 bases spanning the gap. CDR1 and CDR2 from the germline V gene are DFQATT and SNEGSKA (reference sequence). CDR3 bases: TGCAGTGCTGGGGAGCCGGGGCAGAATCAGCCCCAGCATTTT. It translates to CSAGEPGQNQPQHF.

Sample share makes this clonotype medium-sized. The V gene is TRBV5-1, the J gene TRBJ1-5; 8 bases are a match to TRBD1. Germline CDR1 reads SGHRS; CDR2 reads YFSETQ. This CDR3 spans 15 amino acids. J lost 2 bases, V lost 3 bases, and 4 bases had no gene match. In DNA form, the CDR3 reads TGCGCCAGCAGCTGGACAGGGTCTCGCAATCAGCCCCAGCATTTT. It is translated as CASSWTGSRNQPQHF.

In this sample, this clonotype turned up many times. The chain employs TRBV18 and TRBJ2-7, with TRBD1 identical over 8 bases. This CDR3 is 13 amino acids long. The junction had 4 bases not matched to a gene; V was cut back by 3 bases and J by 6 bases. CDR1 and CDR2 from the germline V gene are KGHSH and LQKENI. CDR3 in amino acids: CASSPFDRGEQYF. Here the CDR3 DNA reads TGTGCCAGCTCACCGTTCGACAGGGGCGAGCAGTACTTC.

This clonotype qualifies as medium-sized. Compared with germline, one end of the junction differs, possibly owing to a read error. This chain connects TRBV2 to TRBJ2-2, with D tentatively TRBD1 or TRBD2 (5 bases each). Germline CDR1 is SNHLY and CDR2 is FYNNEI. The CDR3 runs to 15 residues. In nucleotides, the CDR3 is TGTGCCAGCAGCGAAGAGGGGATCTACACCGGGGAGCTGTTTTTT. Translating it yields CASSEEGIYTGELFF.

Within the sample, this clonotype is medium-sized. V gene TRBV20-1 combines with J gene TRBJ1-2; 7 nucleotides align to TRBD1. The CDR3 length is 15 residues. CDR1 is DFQATT, CDR2 SNEGSKA, per germline (reference sequence). V was pared by 1 base and J by 7 bases, with 12 bases of the junction left unmatched. CDR3 residues: CSARALEGARSGYTF. CDR3 DNA sequence: TGCAGTGCTAGAGCGCTAGAGGGGGCAAGGTCTGGCTACACCTTC.

In its sample, this clonotype is medium-sized (0.01 to 0.1%). This rearrangement joins TRBV27 to TRBJ2-3; possible D gene TRBD2, 5 bases. This CDR3 has 15 residues. Trimming removed 7 bases from V and 0 bases from J, with 14 bases in between. The V gene's germline CDR1 is MNHEY and CDR2 SMNVEV (reference sequence). This chain's CDR3 is CASTPRGYSTDTQYF. CDR3 coding DNA: TGTGCCAGCACCCCCCGGGGATACAGCACAGATACGCAGTATTTT.

By sample share, this clonotype is medium-sized (0.01 to 0.1%). The chain combines TRBV24-1 with TRBJ2-3; TRBD2 matches at 10 bases. Germline values: CDR1 KGHDR, CDR2 SFDVKD. The CDR3 sequence is 18 residues long. Unmatched junction bases numbered 18, after V lost 9 bases and J lost 4 bases. In nucleotides, the CDR3 is TGTGCCACCCCGGGGAGCGGGGGGGCCGTTCTTTTCCCAGATACGCAGTATTTT. Encoded protein: CATPGSGGAVLFPDTQYF.

This clonotype is judged medium-sized. The chain uses TRBV10-3 and TRBJ2-3; D is perhaps TRBD1 (6 bases). The CDR3 spans 14 residues. Germline-derived CDR1 and CDR2 are ENHRY and SYGVKD. V was shortened by 7 bases and J by 0 bases, with 11 bases between the two germline ends. The DNA of the CDR3 is TGTGCCATCACCGCCAGGGGAAGCACAGATACGCAGTATTTT. Translated, it gives CAITARGSTDTQYF.

This clonotype is labeled medium-sized. This sequence joins TRBV6-5 and TRBJ2-2; tentative D call: TRBD1 (5 bases). The CDR3 is made up of 14 amino acids. CDR1 is MNHEY and CDR2 is SVGAGI in the germline V gene. With 4 bases removed from V and 2 bases from J, the gap between germline ends came to 8 bases. As DNA, the CDR3 is TGTGCCAGCAGTTGGACATTTAACACCGGGGAGCTGTTTTTT. Translated: CASSWTFNTGELFF.

Within the sample, this clonotype is medium-sized (0.01 to 0.1%). The rearrangement joins TRBV6-5 to TRBJ2-5, with 7 bases that match TRBD2. The CDR3 totals 15 residues. Germline CDR1 is MNHEY and CDR2 is SVGAGI. V lost 2 bases to trimming and J lost 5 bases; unmatched junction nucleotides: 8. CDR3 in DNA: TGTGCCAGCAGTTACCGACGACGGCGGGGGGAGACCCAGTACTTC. Its protein product is CASSYRRRRGETQYF.

This clonotype qualifies as medium-sized. The gene calls are TRBV4-2 and TRBJ2-5; D perhaps matches TRBD1 (6 bases). The CDR3 sequence is 14 residues long. Trimming took 4 bases from V and 1 from J, leaving 10 bases between them. Germline V gene data show CDR1 as LGHNA and CDR2 as YNFKEQ. CDR3 protein: CASSLRDTQETQYF. DNA of the CDR3: TGTGCCAGCAGCCTGAGGGACACCCAAGAGACCCAGTACTTC.

In this sample, this clonotype is medium-sized (0.01 to 0.1%). The chain has TRBV20-1 and TRBJ2-5; the D is unclear. CDR3 length: 12 residues. Trimming pared 4 bases from V and 5 bases from J, leaving 11 bases between. CDR1 DFQATT and CDR2 SNEGSKA come from the germline V gene (reference sequence). This CDR3 is CSATPPWETQYF. The CDR3 region has the DNA TGCAGTGCTACCCCCCCCTGGGAGACCCAGTACTTC.

This clonotype is termed medium-sized (0.01 to 0.1%). The rearrangement joins TRBV18 to TRBJ2-7, with 14 positions matching TRBD2. CDR1 and CDR2 from the germline V gene are KGHSH and LQKENI. The CDR3 spans 15 residues. Trimming removed 3 bases from V and 3 bases from J; junction bases left unmatched: 1. CDR3 region: CASSPGTSGGYEQYF. CDR3 sequence (DNA): TGTGCCAGCTCACCCGGGACTAGCGGGGGCTACGAGCAGTACTTC.

In this sample, this clonotype is medium-sized. The rearrangement links TRBV20-1 to TRBJ2-3; 9 bases line up with TRBD1. The CDR3 is 18 residues long. Germline trimming cut 0 bases from V and 4 bases from J; bases unmatched to any gene: 14. Germline lookup yields CDR1 DFQATT and CDR2 SNEGSKA (reference sequence). The chain's CDR3 is CSARDQDRGPWWADTQYF. Written as DNA, the CDR3 is TGCAGTGCTAGAGACCAGGACAGGGGCCCCTGGTGGGCAGATACGCAGTATTTT.

Judged by abundance, this clonotype is medium-sized. The chain joins TRBV4-2 to TRBJ2-7, with 12 bases aligning to TRBD2. V was clipped by 4 bases and J by 2 bases; unmatched bases: 6. The CDR3 covers 16 residues. Germline-derived CDR1 and CDR2 are LGHNA and YNFKEQ. The CDR3 DNA sequence: TGTGCCAGCAGCCTGGCCCCTAGCGGGGGGGCCTACGAGCAGTACTTC. As protein: CASSLAPSGGAYEQYF.

By share, this clonotype ranks as medium-sized. The chain couples TRBV24-1 to TRBJ1-1; the D is unclear. The CDR3 sequence is 18 residues long. The V gene lost 0 bases and the J gene lost 3 bases, with 19 bases spanning the gap. Germline values: CDR1 KGHDR, CDR2 SFDVKD. The chain's CDR3 is CATSDLGGLRVIYTEAFF. The CDR3 DNA reads as TGTGCCACCAGTGATTTGGGCGGGCTACGGGTTATCTACACTGAAGCTTTCTTT.

This clonotype was detected many times. The CDR3 region is CASGFVASPLHF. DNA of the CDR3: TGTGCTAGTGGTTTTGTCGCTTCACCCCTCCACTTT. The chain carries TRBV12-5 and TRBJ1-6; D is ambiguous. V gave up 3 bases and J gave up 9 bases, with 6 bases separating them. The germline V gene encodes CDR1 LGHNT and CDR2 FRNRAP. This CDR3 has 12 amino acids.

Comment on this clonotype: One end of the junction varies from germline; a read error may be responsible. The chain combines TRBV20-1 with TRBJ2-1, with TRBD1 identical over 9 bases. Germline values: CDR1 DFQATT, CDR2 SNEGSKA (reference sequence). The CDR3 contains 16 residues. Written as DNA, the CDR3 is TGCAGCTTCTGGGACCGGGACAGGGAAACCCCGGACTGGGGGCTCTTC. This sequence encodes CSFWDRDRETPDWGLF.